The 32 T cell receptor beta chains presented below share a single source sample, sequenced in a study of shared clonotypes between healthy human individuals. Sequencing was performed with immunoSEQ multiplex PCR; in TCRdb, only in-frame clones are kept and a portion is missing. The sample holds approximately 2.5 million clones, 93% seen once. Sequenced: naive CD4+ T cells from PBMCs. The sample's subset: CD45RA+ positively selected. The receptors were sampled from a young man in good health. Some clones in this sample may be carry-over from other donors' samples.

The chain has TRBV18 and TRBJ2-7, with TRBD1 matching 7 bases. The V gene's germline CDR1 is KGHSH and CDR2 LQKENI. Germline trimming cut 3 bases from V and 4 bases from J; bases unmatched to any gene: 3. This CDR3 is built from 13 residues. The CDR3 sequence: CASSPDRLYEQYF. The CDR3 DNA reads TGTGCCAGCTCACCGGACAGGTTATACGAGCAGTACTTC.

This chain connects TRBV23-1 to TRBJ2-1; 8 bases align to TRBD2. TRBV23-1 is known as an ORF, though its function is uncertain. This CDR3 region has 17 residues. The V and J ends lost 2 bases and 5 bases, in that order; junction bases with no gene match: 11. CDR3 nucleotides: TGCGCCAGCAGTCAACCCCCCGGGAGGGCGAAGGACAATGAGCAGTTCTTC. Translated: CASSQPPGRAKDNEQFF.

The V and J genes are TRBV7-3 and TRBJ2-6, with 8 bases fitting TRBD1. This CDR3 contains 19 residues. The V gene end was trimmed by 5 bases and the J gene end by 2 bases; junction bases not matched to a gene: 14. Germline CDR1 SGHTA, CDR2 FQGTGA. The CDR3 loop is CASSPRLGQATPGANVLTF. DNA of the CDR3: TGTGCCAGCAGCCCTCGCCTGGGACAGGCCACCCCTGGGGCCAACGTCCTGACTTTC.

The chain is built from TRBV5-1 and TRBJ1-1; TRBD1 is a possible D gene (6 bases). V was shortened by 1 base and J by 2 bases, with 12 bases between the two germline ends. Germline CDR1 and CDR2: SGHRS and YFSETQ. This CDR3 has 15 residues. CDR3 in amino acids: CASSLTRGYNTEAFF. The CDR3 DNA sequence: TGCGCCAGCAGCTTGACCAGGGGATATAACACTGAAGCTTTCTTT.

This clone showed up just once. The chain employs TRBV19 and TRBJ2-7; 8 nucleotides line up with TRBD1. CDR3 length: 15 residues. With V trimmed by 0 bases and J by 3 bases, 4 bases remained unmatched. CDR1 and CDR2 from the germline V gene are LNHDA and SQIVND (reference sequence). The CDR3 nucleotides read TGTGCCAGTAGTATAGACGACAGGGGTATCTACGAGCAGTACTTC. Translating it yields CASSIDDRGIYEQYF.

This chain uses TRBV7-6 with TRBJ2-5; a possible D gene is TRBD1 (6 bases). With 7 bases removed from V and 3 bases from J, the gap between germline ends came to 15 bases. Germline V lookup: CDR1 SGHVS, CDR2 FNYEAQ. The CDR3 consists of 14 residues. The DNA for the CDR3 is TGTGCCAGCAACCAAGCAGGGGCCAAAGAGACCCAGTACTTC. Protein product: CASNQAGAKETQYF. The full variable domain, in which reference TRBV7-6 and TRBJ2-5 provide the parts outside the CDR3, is GAGVSQSPRYKVTKRGQDVALRCDPISGHVSLYWYRQALGQGPEFLTYFNYEAQQDKSGLPNDRFSAERPEGSISTLTIQRTEQRDSAMYRCASNQAGAKETQYFGPGTRLLVL.

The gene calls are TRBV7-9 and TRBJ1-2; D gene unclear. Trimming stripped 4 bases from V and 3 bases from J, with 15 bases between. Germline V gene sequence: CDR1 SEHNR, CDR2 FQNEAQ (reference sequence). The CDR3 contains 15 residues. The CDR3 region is CASSSVGESYYGYTF. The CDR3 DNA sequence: TGTGCCAGCAGCTCGGTGGGCGAGTCCTACTATGGCTACACCTTC.

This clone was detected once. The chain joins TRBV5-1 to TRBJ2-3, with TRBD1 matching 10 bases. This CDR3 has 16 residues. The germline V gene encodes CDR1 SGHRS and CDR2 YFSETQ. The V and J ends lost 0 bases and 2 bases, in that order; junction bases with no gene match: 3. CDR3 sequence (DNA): TGCGCCAGCAGCTTGGGGGGGACAGGGGCCACAGATACGCAGTATTTT. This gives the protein CASSLGGTGATDTQYF.

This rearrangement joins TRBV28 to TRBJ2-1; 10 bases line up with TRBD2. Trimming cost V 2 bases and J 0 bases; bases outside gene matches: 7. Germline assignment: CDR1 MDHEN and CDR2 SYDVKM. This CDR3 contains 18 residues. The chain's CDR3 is CASSLRPSGGSSYNEQFF. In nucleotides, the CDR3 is TGTGCCAGCAGTTTACGTCCTAGCGGGGGAAGCTCCTACAATGAGCAGTTCTTC.

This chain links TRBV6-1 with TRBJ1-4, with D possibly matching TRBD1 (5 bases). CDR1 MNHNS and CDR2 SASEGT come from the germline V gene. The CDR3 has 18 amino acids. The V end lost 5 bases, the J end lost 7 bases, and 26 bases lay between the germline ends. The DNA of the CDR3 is TGTGCCAGCAGTAAAGGGACGAATCATGGAGGGGTCGGTGAAAAACTGTTTTTT. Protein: CASSKGTNHGGVGEKLFF.

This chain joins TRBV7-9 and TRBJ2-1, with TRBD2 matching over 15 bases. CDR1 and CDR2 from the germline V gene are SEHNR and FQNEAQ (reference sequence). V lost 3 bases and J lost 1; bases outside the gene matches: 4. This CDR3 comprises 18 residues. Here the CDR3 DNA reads TGTGCCAGCAGCTTCGGACTAGCGGGAGGGAAATCCTACAATGAGCAGTTCTTC. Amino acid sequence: CASSFGLAGGKSYNEQFF.

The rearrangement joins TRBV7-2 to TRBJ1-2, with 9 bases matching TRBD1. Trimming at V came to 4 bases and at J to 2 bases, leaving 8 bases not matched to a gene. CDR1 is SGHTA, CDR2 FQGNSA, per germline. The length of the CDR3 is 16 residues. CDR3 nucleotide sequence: TGTGCCAGCAGCTCCCGGGACAGGGCACAAAACTATGGCTACACCTTC. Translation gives CASSSRDRAQNYGYTF.

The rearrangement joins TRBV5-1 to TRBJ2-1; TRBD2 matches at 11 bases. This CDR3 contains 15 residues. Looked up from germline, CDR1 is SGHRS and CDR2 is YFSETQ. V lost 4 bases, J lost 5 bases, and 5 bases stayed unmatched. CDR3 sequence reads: CASSHDSGRDNEQFF. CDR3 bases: TGCGCCAGCAGCCACGATAGCGGGAGGGACAATGAGCAGTTCTTC.

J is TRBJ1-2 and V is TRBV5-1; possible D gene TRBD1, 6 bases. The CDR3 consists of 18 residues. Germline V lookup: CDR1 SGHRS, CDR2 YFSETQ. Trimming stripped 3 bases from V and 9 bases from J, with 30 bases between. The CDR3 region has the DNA TGCGCCAGCAGCTCCGCCGGGGCAGGGGCCATTCGTGCGGCTAGCTACACCTTC. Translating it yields CASSSAGAGAIRAASYTF. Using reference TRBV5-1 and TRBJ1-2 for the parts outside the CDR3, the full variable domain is KAGVTQTPRYLIKTRGQQVTLSCSPISGHRSVSWYQQTPGQGLQFLFEYFSETQRNKGNFPGRFSGRQFSNSRSEMNVSTLELGDSALYLCASSSAGAGAIRAASYTFGSGTRLTVV.

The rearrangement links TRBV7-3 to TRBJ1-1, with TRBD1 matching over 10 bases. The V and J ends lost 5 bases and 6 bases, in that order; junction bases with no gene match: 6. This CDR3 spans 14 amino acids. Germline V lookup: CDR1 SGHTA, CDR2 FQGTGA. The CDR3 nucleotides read TGTGCCAGCAGCCCACAGGGACAGGGGTCTGAAGCTTTCTTT. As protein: CASSPQGQGSEAFF.

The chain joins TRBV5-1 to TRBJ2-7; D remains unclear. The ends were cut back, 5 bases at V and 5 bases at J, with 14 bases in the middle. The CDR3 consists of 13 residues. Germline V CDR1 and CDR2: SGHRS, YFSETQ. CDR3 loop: CASSQNIRDEQYF. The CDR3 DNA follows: TGCGCCAGCAGTCAGAACATAAGGGACGAGCAGTACTTC.

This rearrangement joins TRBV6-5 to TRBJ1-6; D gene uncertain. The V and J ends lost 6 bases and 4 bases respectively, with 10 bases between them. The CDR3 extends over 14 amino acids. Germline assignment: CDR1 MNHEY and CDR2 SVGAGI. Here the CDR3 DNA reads TGTGCCAGCAGACCGACGGGGTATAATTCACCCCTCCACTTT. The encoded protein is CASRPTGYNSPLHF.

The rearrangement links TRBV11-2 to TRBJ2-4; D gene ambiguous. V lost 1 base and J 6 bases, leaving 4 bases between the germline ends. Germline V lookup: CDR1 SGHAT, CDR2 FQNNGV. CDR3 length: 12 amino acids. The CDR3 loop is CASSLAGNIQYF. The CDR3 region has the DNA TGTGCCAGCAGCTTAGCGGGAAACATTCAGTACTTC. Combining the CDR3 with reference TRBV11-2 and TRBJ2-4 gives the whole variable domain EAGVAQSPRYKIIEKRQSVAFWCNPISGHATLYWYQQILGQGPKLLIQFQNNGVVDDSQLPKDRFSAERLKGVDSTLKIQPAKLEDSAVYLCASSLAGNIQYFGAGTRLSVL.

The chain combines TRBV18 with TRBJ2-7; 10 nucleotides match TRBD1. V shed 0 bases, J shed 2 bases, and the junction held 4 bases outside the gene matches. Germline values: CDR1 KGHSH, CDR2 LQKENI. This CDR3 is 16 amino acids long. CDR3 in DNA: TGTGCCAGCTCACCACCAGGACAGGGGGACCCCTACGAGCAGTACTTC. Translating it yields CASSPPGQGDPYEQYF.

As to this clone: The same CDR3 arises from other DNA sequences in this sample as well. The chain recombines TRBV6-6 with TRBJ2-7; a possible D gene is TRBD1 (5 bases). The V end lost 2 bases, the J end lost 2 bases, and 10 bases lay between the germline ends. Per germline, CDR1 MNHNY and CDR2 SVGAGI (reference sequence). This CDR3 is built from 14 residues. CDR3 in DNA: TGTGCCAGCAGTTACCCTGACAGAGCCTACGAGCAGTACTTC. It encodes CASSYPDRAYEQYF.

This CDR3 reads CASSPPGTGTEETQYF. The CDR3 DNA sequence: TGTGCCAGCTCACCTCCGGGGACAGGGACGGAAGAGACCCAGTACTTC. The chain combines TRBV18 with TRBJ2-5, with 9 nucleotides matching TRBD1. The trim removed 3 bases at V and 3 bases at J, leaving 8 bases unmatched. The CDR3 is 16 amino acids. Germline values: CDR1 KGHSH, CDR2 LQKENI.

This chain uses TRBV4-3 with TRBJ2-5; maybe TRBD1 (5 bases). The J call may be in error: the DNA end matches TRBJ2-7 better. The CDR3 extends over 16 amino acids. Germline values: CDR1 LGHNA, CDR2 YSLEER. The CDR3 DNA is TGCGCCAGCAGCCAAGACAGCGCAGGGTCGGTCTACGAGCAGTACTTC. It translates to CASSQDSAGSVYEQYF.

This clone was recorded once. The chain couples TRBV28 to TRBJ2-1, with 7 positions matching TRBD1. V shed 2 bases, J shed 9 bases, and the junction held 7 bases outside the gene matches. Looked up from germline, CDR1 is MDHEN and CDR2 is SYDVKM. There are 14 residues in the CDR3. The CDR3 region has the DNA TGTGCCAGCAGTTTACCAGGACAGGTACGTGAGCAGTTCTTC. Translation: CASSLPGQVREQFF.

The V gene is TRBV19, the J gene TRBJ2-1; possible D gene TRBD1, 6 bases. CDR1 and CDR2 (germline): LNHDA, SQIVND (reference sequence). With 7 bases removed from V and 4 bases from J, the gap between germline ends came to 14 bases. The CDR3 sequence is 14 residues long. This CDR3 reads CASIPGAEYNEQFF. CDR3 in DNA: TGTGCCAGTATCCCAGGGGCCGAGTACAATGAGCAGTTCTTC.

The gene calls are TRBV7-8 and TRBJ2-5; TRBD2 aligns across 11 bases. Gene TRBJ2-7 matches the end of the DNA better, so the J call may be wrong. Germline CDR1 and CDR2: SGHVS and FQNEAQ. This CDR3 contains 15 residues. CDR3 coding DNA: TGTGCCAGCAGCTTAGGAACTAGCGGGAGTTACGAGCAGTACTTC. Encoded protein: CASSLGTSGSYEQYF.

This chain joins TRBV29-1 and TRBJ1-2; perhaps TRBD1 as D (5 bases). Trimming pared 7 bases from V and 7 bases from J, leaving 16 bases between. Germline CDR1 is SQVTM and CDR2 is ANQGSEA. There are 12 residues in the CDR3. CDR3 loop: CSGRGNGGGYTF. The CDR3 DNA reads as TGCAGCGGGAGGGGTAATGGGGGTGGCTACACCTTC.

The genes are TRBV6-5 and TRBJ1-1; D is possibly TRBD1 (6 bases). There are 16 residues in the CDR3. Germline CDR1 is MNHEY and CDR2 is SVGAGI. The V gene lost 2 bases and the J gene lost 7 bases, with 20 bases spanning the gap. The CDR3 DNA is TGTGCCAGCAGTTACAGGTCCAGGGGTGTGAAAATTGAAGCTTTCTTT. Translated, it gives CASSYRSRGVKIEAFF.

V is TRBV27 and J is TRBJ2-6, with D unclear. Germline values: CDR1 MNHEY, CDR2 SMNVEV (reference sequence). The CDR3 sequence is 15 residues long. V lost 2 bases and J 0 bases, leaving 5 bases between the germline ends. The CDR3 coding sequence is TGTGCCAGCAGTTTACGCCGCTCTGGGGCCAACGTCCTGACTTTC. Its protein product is CASSLRRSGANVLTF.

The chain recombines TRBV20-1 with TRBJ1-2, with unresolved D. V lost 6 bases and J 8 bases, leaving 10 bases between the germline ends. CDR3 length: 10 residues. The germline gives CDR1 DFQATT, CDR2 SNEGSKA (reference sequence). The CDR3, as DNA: TGCAGTGCCCCCGACTCGGGCTACACCTTC. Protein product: CSAPDSGYTF.

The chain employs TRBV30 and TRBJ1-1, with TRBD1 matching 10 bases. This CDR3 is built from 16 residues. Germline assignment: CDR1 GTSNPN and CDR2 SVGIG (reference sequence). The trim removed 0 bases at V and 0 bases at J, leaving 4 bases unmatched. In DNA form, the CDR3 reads TGTGCCTGGAGTGTTGGACAGGGGGTTCTGAACACTGAAGCTTTCTTT. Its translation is CAWSVGQGVLNTEAFF.

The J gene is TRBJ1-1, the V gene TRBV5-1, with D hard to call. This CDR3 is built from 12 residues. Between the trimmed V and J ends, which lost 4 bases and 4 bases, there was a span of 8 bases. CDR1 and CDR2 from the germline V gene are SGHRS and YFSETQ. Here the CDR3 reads CASSQLGTEAFF. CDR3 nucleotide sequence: TGCGCCAGCAGCCAGCTGGGCACTGAAGCTTTCTTT.

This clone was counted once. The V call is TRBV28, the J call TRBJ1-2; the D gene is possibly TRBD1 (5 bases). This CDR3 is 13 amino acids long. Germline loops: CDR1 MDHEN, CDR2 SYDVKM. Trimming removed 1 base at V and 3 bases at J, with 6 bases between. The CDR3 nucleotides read TGTGCCAGCAGTTTATTAGGGGACTATGGCTACACCTTC. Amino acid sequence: CASSLLGDYGYTF.